The 4 T cell receptor beta chains below come from one sample, sequenced in a study of CD8+ T cells in alopecia areata. Stated treatment: oral pan-JAK inhibitor, 5-10 mg twice daily. After isolation, RNA underwent reverse transcription to generate cDNA as the sequencing template. Libraries were prepared by immunoSEQ multiplex PCR; TCRdb keeps only in-frame clonotypes and omits some of them. The table lists more than 140,000 clones, 86% of them singletons. The specimen comprised CD8+ T cells sorted from blood, sampled at week 4, from a patient treated with tofacitinib. The source is a human donor with alopecia areata.

The chain is built from TRBV6-6 and TRBJ1-5; 7 nucleotides align to TRBD1. Per the germline V gene, CDR1 is MNHNY and CDR2 is SVGAGI (reference sequence). This CDR3 region has 15 residues. The ends lost 6 bases at V and 3 bases at J; junction bases unmatched: 8. The CDR3 DNA is TGTGCCAGCAGGACACTCACAGGGGACAATCAGCCCCAGCATTTT. Its translation: CASRTLTGDNQPQHF.

This clone was observed a few times. V usage is TRBV29-1 and J usage is TRBJ1-2; the D gene is possibly TRBD1 (5 bases). The germline gives CDR1 SQVTM, CDR2 ANQGSEA. The CDR3 runs to 18 residues. The V gene lost 0 bases and the J gene lost 5 bases, with 25 bases spanning the gap. CDR3 protein: CSVEELRLGTLTDYGYTF. The CDR3 bases are TGCAGCGTTGAAGAGCTTCGACTCGGGACCCTGACCGATTATGGCTACACCTTC.

The chain employs TRBV6-6 and TRBJ1-1; D remains unclear. The germline gives CDR1 MNHNY, CDR2 SVGAGI (reference sequence). The CDR3 length is 11 residues. With 0 bases removed from V and 8 bases from J, the gap between germline ends came to 4 bases. The CDR3 is CASSYSIEAFF. The DNA of the CDR3 is TGTGCCAGCAGTTACTCGATCGAAGCTTTCTTT.

This chain links TRBV5-1 with TRBJ2-1, with D perhaps matching TRBD1 or TRBD2 (5 bases each). Trimming took off 4 bases at V and 2 bases at J, with 25 bases between the two ends. The CDR3 consists of 19 residues. Germline V lookup: CDR1 SGHRS, CDR2 YFSETQ. CDR3: CASSPRGPPGPITYNEQFF. The CDR3 DNA reads TGCGCCAGCAGCCCAAGAGGACCCCCGGGGCCTATAACCTACAATGAGCAGTTCTTC.